These 30 T cell receptor beta chains were sequenced from one sample in a study of T cell responses to AZD1222 COVID-19 vaccine. Clones were sequenced by immunoSEQ multiplex PCR, and TCRdb holds only the in-frame ones, with some missing. This sample has about 150,000 clones, with roughly nine tenths found just once. The sequenced sample was peripheral blood, obtained after recovery from COVID-19. These receptors all stem from an adult who had recovered from COVID-19.

Concerning this clone itself: At the DNA level, this CDR3 is encoded by other sequences in the same sample as well. This chain joins TRBV6-2 or TRBV6-3 and TRBJ2-7; D call uncertain. The length of the CDR3 is 14 residues. The V end was cut by 0 bases, the J end by 0 bases, with 6 bases between. CDR1 is MNHEY, CDR2 SVGEGT, per germline. The DNA for the CDR3 is TGTGCCAGCAGTTACTCGACGGTCTCCTACGAGCAGTACTTC. Translating it yields CASSYSTVSYEQYF.

This clone has just a few counts. The chain uses TRBV12-3 or TRBV12-4 and TRBJ2-1, with a possible D match to TRBD2 (6 bases). The CDR3 has 12 residues. Trimming removed 3 bases from V and 9 bases from J, with 9 bases in between. CDR3: CASSFSEGEQFF. CDR3 in DNA: TGTGCCAGCAGTTTCTCGGAGGGTGAGCAGTTCTTC.

The rearrangement joins TRBV18 to TRBJ2-7; 11 positions match TRBD1. V shed 6 bases, J shed 3 bases, and the junction held 7 bases outside the gene matches. Germline V gene sequence: CDR1 KGHSH, CDR2 LQKENI. CDR3 length equals 15 residues. The CDR3 DNA is TGTGCCAGCTCCCCAATCGGGACAGGGGGCTACGAGCAGTACTTC. This encodes CASSPIGTGGYEQYF.

The chain carries TRBV21-1 and TRBJ2-6; no check of the table's D call, TRBD1, against the DNA was made. TRBV21-1 represents a pseudogene. The CDR3 totals 18 residues. CDR3 in DNA: TGTGCCAGCAGCACTCACAGGGAGAGGGCCTCTGGGGCCAACGTCCTGACTTTC. Translated, it gives CASSTHRERASGANVLTF.

The chain combines TRBV7-2 with TRBJ1-1; no firm D call. The germline V gene encodes CDR1 SGHTA and CDR2 FQGNSA. Trimming removed 4 bases at V and 1 base at J, with 7 bases between. The CDR3 totals 13 residues. The CDR3 nucleotides are TGTGCCAGCAGCTCGCAGAGGAACACTGAAGCTTTCTTT. It encodes CASSSQRNTEAFF.

The gene calls are TRBV13 and TRBJ1-5, with D unresolved. The V end was cut by 2 bases, the J end by 0 bases, with 8 bases between. The CDR3 is made up of 15 amino acids. Germline V gives CDR1 PRHDT, CDR2 FYEKMQ (reference sequence). The CDR3 region has the DNA TGTGCCAGCAGCTTAAAAGGGTTTAGCAATCAGCCCCAGCATTTT. This codes for CASSLKGFSNQPQHF. The entire variable domain, with the rest obtained from reference TRBV13 and TRBJ1-5, is as follows: AAGVIQSPRHLIKEKRETATLKCYPIPRHDTVYWYQQGPGQDPQFLISFYEKMQSDKGSIPDRFSAQQFSDYHSELNMSSLELGDSALYFCASSLKGFSNQPQHFGDGTRLSIL.

This clone was counted between two and nine times. This rearrangement joins TRBV6-2 or TRBV6-3 to TRBJ2-2; D might be TRBD2 (5 bases). The V gene's germline CDR1 is MNHEY and CDR2 SVGEGT. CDR3 length equals 13 residues. Trimming cost V 4 bases and J 10 bases, with 13 bases left between them. CDR3 nucleotide sequence: TGTGCCAGCAGTTCTGGACTTTTTGCGGAGCTGTTTTTT. It translates to CASSSGLFAELFF.

The chain links TRBV5-6 to TRBJ1-1; weak D call: TRBD1 (6 bases). Deletions cut 5 bases from V and 1 base from J, with 12 bases between. This CDR3 spans 14 amino acids. Germline loops: CDR1 SGHDT, CDR2 YYEEEE. CDR3 DNA sequence: TGTGCCAGCAGTTTCAACAGGGCGAACACTGAAGCTTTCTTT. Translated, it gives CASSFNRANTEAFF.

The chain recombines TRBV28 with TRBJ1-1; D gene uncertain. V lost 3 bases and J 8 bases, leaving 13 bases between the germline ends. CDR1 is MDHEN and CDR2 is SYDVKM in the germline V gene. CDR3 length: 13 amino acids. CDR3 in amino acids: CASSFSVQFEAFF. CDR3 nucleotide sequence: TGTGCCAGCAGTTTTTCGGTTCAGTTCGAAGCTTTCTTT.

The chain employs TRBV5-1 and TRBJ1-5; 11 bases are shared with TRBD1. Germline V gene sequence: CDR1 SGHRS, CDR2 YFSETQ. J was trimmed by 5 bases and V by 0 bases; bases with no gene match: 4. There are 16 residues in the CDR3. The CDR3 sequence: CASSLEKDRGHQPQHF. The CDR3 region has the DNA TGCGCCAGCAGCTTGGAGAAGGACAGGGGGCATCAGCCCCAGCATTTT.

This chain uses TRBV6-2 or TRBV6-3 with TRBJ2-7; tentatively, D is TRBD1 (6 bases). V shed 2 bases and J shed 0 bases, with 8 bases lying between them. Germline V gives CDR1 MNHEY, CDR2 SVGEGT. This CDR3 spans 14 amino acids. CDR3 residues: CASSYLRGSYEQYF. The CDR3 DNA reads as TGTGCCAGCAGTTACCTCAGGGGCTCCTACGAGCAGTACTTC.

The V call is TRBV5-4, the J call TRBJ1-5, with D perhaps matching TRBD1 (5 bases). Germline CDR1 is SGHNT and CDR2 is YYREEE (reference sequence). V was clipped by 0 bases and J by 5 bases, with 15 bases between them. There are 16 residues in the CDR3. The CDR3 sequence is CASSLGGAGVHQPQHF. In nucleotides, the CDR3 is TGTGCCAGCAGCTTGGGAGGGGCAGGAGTGCATCAGCCCCAGCATTTT.

This sequence joins TRBV9 and TRBJ2-2, with D unclear. Germline CDR1 is SGDLS and CDR2 is YYNGEE. Trimming shortened V by 3 bases and J by 7 bases, and 7 bases separated the two germline ends. The CDR3 covers 12 residues. This CDR3 reads CASSAGIGELFF. CDR3 DNA sequence: TGTGCCAGCAGCGCCGGAATCGGGGAGCTGTTTTTT.

This clone was counted once. This chain connects TRBV6-4 to TRBJ2-3, with 9 bases identical to TRBD2. With V trimmed by 8 bases and J by 4 bases, 4 bases remained unmatched. Germline CDR1 is MRHNA and CDR2 is SNTAGT. CDR3 length equals 13 residues. CDR3 in amino acids: CASRGLASDTQYF. Written as DNA, the CDR3 is TGTGCCAGCCGGGGACTAGCCTCAGATACGCAGTATTTT.

This clone was counted between two and nine times. The V gene is TRBV7-6, the J gene TRBJ1-1; no clear D. CDR3 length equals 15 residues. Germline CDR1 SGHVS, CDR2 FNYEAQ. V was clipped by 1 base and J by 3 bases, with 12 bases between them. The CDR3 sequence: CASSLEAVPYTEAFF. Written as DNA, the CDR3 is TGTGCCAGCAGCTTAGAGGCGGTGCCTTACACTGAAGCTTTCTTT.

V is TRBV7-9 and J is TRBJ2-1, with 12 bases that match TRBD2. The J segment lost 2 bases and the V segment lost 5 bases, leaving 7 bases of the junction unmatched. This CDR3 region has 17 residues. From germline, CDR1 is SEHNR and CDR2 FQNEAQ (reference sequence). The CDR3 nucleotides are TGTGCCAGCAGCCGAGGACTAGCGGGACAGACCTACAATGAGCAGTTCTTC. This sequence encodes CASSRGLAGQTYNEQFF.

This clone appeared a few times. The chain recombines TRBV5-1 with TRBJ2-2; 9 positions match TRBD2. CDR3 length equals 16 residues. V lost 1 base and J lost 1; bases outside the gene matches: 2. CDR1 and CDR2 (germline): SGHRS, YFSETQ. For the CDR3, the DNA is TGCGCCAGCAGCTTGCAACTAGCGGGGAACACCGGGGAGCTGTTTTTT. Translating gives CASSLQLAGNTGELFF.

This clone was found a few times. V gene TRBV28 combines with J gene TRBJ1-5; TRBD1 agrees at 8 bases. Looked up from germline, CDR1 is MDHEN and CDR2 is SYDVKM. CDR3 length: 14 residues. J lost 12 bases, V lost 3 bases, and 10 bases had no gene match. The CDR3 bases are TGTGCCAGCAGTTTCGACAGGGGCATTGGCGGCCAGCATTTT. Residues: CASSFDRGIGGQHF.

The chain links TRBV24-1 to TRBJ2-1; D is unresolved. V gave up 3 bases and J gave up 7 bases, with 15 bases separating them. From germline, CDR1 is KGHDR and CDR2 SFDVKD. This CDR3 is 15 amino acids long. Written as DNA, the CDR3 is TGTGCCACCAGTGATGTCCGGACCAATAGGAATGAGCAGTTCTTC. It translates to CATSDVRTNRNEQFF.

This clone came up a few times. The chain uses TRBV10-1 and TRBJ2-3; D might be TRBD1 or TRBD2, each matching 5 bases. Between the trimmed V and J ends, which lost 8 bases and 9 bases, there was a span of 18 bases. Germline V gene sequence: CDR1 WNHNN, CDR2 SYGVQD (reference sequence). The CDR3 runs 13 residues. DNA for the CDR3: TGCGCCAGCCTAATGAGGGGCGCTGCCACGCAGTATTTT. Its protein product is CASLMRGAATQYF.

This clone was recorded only once. The rearrangement joins TRBV25-1 to TRBJ1-6; D might be TRBD1 (5 bases). This CDR3 is 13 amino acids long. Germline V gene sequence: CDR1 MGHDK, CDR2 SYGVNS. With 8 bases removed from V and 7 bases from J, the gap between germline ends came to 12 bases. The CDR3 protein is CASGGNWNSPLHF. In DNA, the CDR3 is TGTGCCAGCGGGGGGAATTGGAATTCACCCCTCCACTTT.

The V gene is TRBV12-3 or TRBV12-4, the J gene TRBJ1-1, with D tentatively TRBD1 (5 bases). Trimming cost V 3 bases and J 5 bases, with 10 bases left between them. The CDR3 runs 13 residues. DNA for the CDR3: TGTGCCAGCAGTTTTGGGGGGGGGACTGAAGCTTTCTTT. Residues: CASSFGGGTEAFF.

This sequence joins TRBV27 and TRBJ1-5; D not resolved. Germline V lookup: CDR1 MNHEY, CDR2 SMNVEV (reference sequence). V was pared by 5 bases and J by 1 base, with 12 bases between. The CDR3 totals 15 residues. Here the CDR3 DNA reads TGTGCCAGCAGTCGACGGAGCGAGAGCAATCAGCCCCAGCATTTT. It codes for CASSRRSESNQPQHF.

This clone was detected once. This sequence joins TRBV5-5 and TRBJ2-3; D tentatively fits TRBD1 or TRBD2 (5 bases each). Looked up from germline, CDR1 is SGHKS and CDR2 is YYEKEE (reference sequence). Trimming removed 7 bases at V and 0 bases at J, with 12 bases between. The CDR3 spans 14 residues. The CDR3 is CASGTDTSTDTQYF. CDR3 coding DNA: TGTGCCAGCGGGACGGACACTAGCACAGATACGCAGTATTTT.

In its sample, this clone was seen a few times. The chain uses TRBV9 and TRBJ1-5; D uncertain. CDR1 and CDR2 (germline): SGDLS, YYNGEE. With 2 bases removed from V and 0 bases from J, the gap between germline ends came to 12 bases. The CDR3 loop spans 16 amino acids. The CDR3 bases are TGTGCCAGCAGCGTCGGGTCCATTGGTAGCAATCAGCCCCAGCATTTT. This codes for CASSVGSIGSNQPQHF.

The chain employs TRBV5-4 and TRBJ2-6; D remains unclear. This CDR3 region has 15 residues. Deletions cut 4 bases from V and 0 bases from J, with 8 bases between. Germline values: CDR1 SGHNT, CDR2 YYREEE (reference sequence). The CDR3 reads CASSTRSSGANVLTF. DNA of the CDR3: TGTGCCAGCAGCACCCGTAGCTCTGGGGCCAACGTCCTGACTTTC.

As regards this clone: Germline and junction disagree at one end, which may indicate a read error. V is TRBV6-5 and J is TRBJ2-2, with D tentatively TRBD1 (5 bases). This CDR3 comprises 14 residues. The germline V gene has CDR1 MNHEY and CDR2 SVGAGI. DNA for the CDR3: TGTGCCAGCAGGCAGCAGGGCGGCACCGGAGAGCTGTTTTTT. This sequence encodes CASRQQGGTGELFF.

The chain employs TRBV2 and TRBJ2-7, with 8 positions matching TRBD2. The germline gives CDR1 SNHLY, CDR2 FYNNEI. The CDR3 covers 14 residues. V was clipped by 7 bases and J by 1 base; unmatched bases: 6. CDR3 region: CASKERELSYEQYF. CDR3 bases: TGTGCCAGCAAGGAGCGGGAGTTGTCCTACGAGCAGTACTTC.

The chain has TRBV18 and TRBJ2-7; 8 nucleotides align to TRBD1. Germline CDR1 and CDR2: KGHSH and LQKENI. V was clipped by 3 bases and J by 3 bases; unmatched bases: 4. This CDR3 contains 14 residues. CDR3 in DNA: TGTGCCAGCTCACCTGGACAGGGTCTCTACGAGCAGTACTTC. Protein: CASSPGQGLYEQYF.

V gene TRBV5-4 combines with J gene TRBJ1-6; D is possibly TRBD1 (6 bases). Trimming removed 4 bases from V and 3 bases from J, with 14 bases in between. Germline V gene data show CDR1 as SGHNT and CDR2 as YYREEE (reference sequence). The CDR3 length is 16 residues. This CDR3 reads CASSPAGAGYNSPLHF. In nucleotides, the CDR3 is TGTGCCAGCAGCCCGGCGGGGGCCGGCTATAATTCACCCCTCCACTTT.